Following are 19 T cell receptor beta chains from one sample sequenced in a study of OX40 agonist ivuxolimab in advanced cancers. Measured with immunoSEQ multiplex PCR; TCRdb has only the in-frame clones, and not every one. The sample shows approximately 50,000 clones, around 94% of them seen only once. The material sequenced was CD4+ or CD8+ T cells sorted from blood, taken in a trial of the OX40 agonist ivuxolimab. These TCRs come from an adult with an advanced solid tumor such as melanoma, head and neck, liver or kidney cancer.

This chain uses TRBV4-1 with TRBJ2-7; 14 nucleotides match TRBD2. J was trimmed by 4 bases and V by 4 bases; bases with no gene match: 3. In germline, CDR1 is MGHRA, CDR2 YSYEKL. This CDR3 is built from 15 residues. The CDR3 DNA reads as TGCGCCAGCAGCCCCGGACTAGCGGGAGGTTACGAGCAGTACTTC. Encoded protein: CASSPGLAGGYEQYF.

The chain recombines TRBV21-1 with TRBJ2-7; TRBD1, the table's D call, was not compared with the DNA. TRBV21-1 is a known pseudogene. This CDR3 has 16 residues. CDR3 bases: TGTGCCAGCAGCAACCCTGGGACAGGGGAATCCCACGAGCAGTACTTC. This encodes CASSNPGTGESHEQYF.

This sequence joins TRBV6-6 and TRBJ2-7, with D hard to call. V was cut by 0 bases and J by 6 bases, with 9 bases left in between. Germline V gives CDR1 MNHNY, CDR2 SVGAGI (reference sequence). The length of the CDR3 is 13 residues. In DNA, the CDR3 is TGTGCCAGCAGTTACTCGATGAGCGCCGAGCAGTACTTC. It yields the protein CASSYSMSAEQYF.

The chain links TRBV7-9 to TRBJ2-2, with TRBD2 matching over 14 bases. V shed 4 bases and J 2 bases; nucleotides not matched to a gene: 9. This CDR3 is 19 amino acids long. Germline loops: CDR1 SEHNR, CDR2 FQNEAQ (reference sequence). CDR3 protein: CASSSRLAGGLGNTGELFF. CDR3 coding DNA: TGTGCCAGCAGCTCAAGACTAGCGGGAGGGCTAGGTAACACCGGGGAGCTGTTTTTT.

This clone was recorded a few times. J is TRBJ1-1 and V is TRBV9; tentative D call: TRBD1 (6 bases). Germline V lookup: CDR1 SGDLS, CDR2 YYNGEE. The CDR3 covers 14 residues. Trimming cost V 1 base and J 3 bases, with 10 bases left between them. The CDR3 DNA follows: TGTGCCAGCAGCGTAATTTCAGGGGACACTGAAGCTTTCTTT. Protein sequence: CASSVISGDTEAFF.

Points on this clone: Other DNA sequences in the sample encode the same CDR3. The chain uses TRBV7-9 and TRBJ2-7; D remains unclear. The CDR3 spans 13 residues. Germline V gives CDR1 SEHNR, CDR2 FQNEAQ (reference sequence). Between the trimmed V and J ends, which lost 1 base and 4 bases, there was a span of 8 bases. DNA of the CDR3: TGTGCCAGCAGCTTAGGAGGTCCATACGAGCAGTACTTC. Translation: CASSLGGPYEQYF. The full variable domain, in which reference TRBV7-9 and TRBJ2-7 provide the parts outside the CDR3, is DTGVSQNPRHKITKRGQNVTFRCDPISEHNRLYWYRQTLGQGPEFLTYFQNEAQLEKSRLLSDRFSAERPKGSFSTLEIQRTEQGDSAMYLCASSLGGPYEQYFGPGTRLTVT.

This rearrangement joins TRBV28 to TRBJ2-3, with 10 bases that match TRBD2. The germline V gene has CDR1 MDHEN and CDR2 SYDVKM. The CDR3 is 19 amino acids. J lost 3 bases, V lost 6 bases, and 18 bases had no gene match. The CDR3, as DNA: TGTGCCAGCAGCCCCTTGGTGAGCGATAGCGGGAGGTTTACAGATACGCAGTATTTT. As protein: CASSPLVSDSGRFTDTQYF. The entire variable domain, with the rest obtained from reference TRBV28 and TRBJ2-3, is as follows: DVKVTQSSRYLVKRTGEKVFLECVQDMDHENMFWYRQDPGLGLRLIYFSYDVKMKEKGDIPEGYSVSREKKERFSLILESASTNQTSMYLCASSPLVSDSGRFTDTQYFGPGTRLTVL.

V gene TRBV12-5 combines with J gene TRBJ2-7; 7 bases align to TRBD1. This CDR3 is 14 amino acids long. Germline V gene sequence: CDR1 LGHNT, CDR2 FRNRAP. With V trimmed by 6 bases and J by 2 bases, 7 bases remained unmatched. CDR3 protein: CASGMTGRTYEQYF. The DNA for the CDR3 is TGTGCTAGTGGCATGACAGGGAGAACCTACGAGCAGTACTTC.

The chain has TRBV7-2 and TRBJ1-6, with D perhaps TRBD1 (5 bases). With 4 bases removed from V and 5 bases from J, the gap between germline ends came to 18 bases. This CDR3 has 17 residues. Germline V CDR1 and CDR2: SGHTA, FQGNSA. The CDR3 DNA sequence: TGTGCCAGCAGCTCCCCGGGGGGGTTTATGGATAATTCACCCCTCCACTTT. This sequence encodes CASSSPGGFMDNSPLHF.

V usage is TRBV11-1 and J usage is TRBJ2-1; 10 bases agree with TRBD1. The CDR3 is 17 amino acids. The V and J ends lost 3 bases and 3 bases, in that order; junction bases with no gene match: 8. The germline gives CDR1 SGHAT, CDR2 FQDESV (reference sequence). CDR3 DNA sequence: TGTGCCAGCAGCTTTGAGCGAGGGACAGGGGACTACAATGAGCAGTTCTTC. Its translation is CASSFERGTGDYNEQFF. The entire variable domain, with the rest obtained from reference TRBV11-1 and TRBJ2-1, is as follows: EAEVAQSPRYKITEKSQAVAFWCDPISGHATLYWYRQILGQGPELLVQFQDESVVDDSQLPKDRFSAERLKGVDSTLKIQPAELGDSAMYLCASSFERGTGDYNEQFFGPGTRLTVL.

The chain joins TRBV30 to TRBJ2-2, with 7 bases identical to TRBD2. CDR1 and CDR2 from the germline V gene are GTSNPN and SVGIG (reference sequence). CDR3 length: 16 amino acids. V lost 0 bases, J lost 5 bases, and 9 bases stayed unmatched. The DNA of the CDR3 is TGTGCCTGGAGTGTAACCTCCGCGGGAGTAACCGGGGAGCTGTTTTTT. This translates into CAWSVTSAGVTGELFF.

The chain carries TRBV18 and TRBJ1-1; D is possibly TRBD1 (6 bases). The V end was cut by 1 base, the J end by 8 bases, with 14 bases between. This CDR3 is built from 14 residues. Germline CDR1 and CDR2: KGHSH and LQKENI. The CDR3 DNA follows: TGTGCCAGCTCACCACAAAGCCCAGGGGAAGAAGCTTTCTTT. Translating gives CASSPQSPGEEAFF. The full variable domain, with the rest looked up from reference TRBV18 and TRBJ1-1, is NAGVMQNPRHLVRRRGQEARLRCSPMKGHSHVYWYRQLPEEGLKFMVYLQKENIIDESGMPKERFSAEFPKEGPSILRIQQVVRGDSAAYFCASSPQSPGEEAFFGQGTRLTVV.

The chain has TRBV19 and TRBJ1-1; the D gene is possibly TRBD1 (5 bases). Germline CDR1 reads LNHDA; CDR2 reads SQIVND (reference sequence). This CDR3 is built from 13 residues. The V end lost 7 bases, the J end lost 0 bases, and 9 bases lay between the germline ends. CDR3 DNA sequence: TGTGCCAGTACGGGGCCCATGAACACTGAAGCTTTCTTT. Protein: CASTGPMNTEAFF.

This clone has only one observation. This chain links TRBV9 with TRBJ2-6; D ambiguous. The germline CDR1 and CDR2 sequences are SGDLS and YYNGEE. The CDR3 has 15 residues. Trimming removed 1 base at V and 4 bases at J, with 9 bases between. CDR3 loop: CASSVWGSGANVLTF. In nucleotides, the CDR3 is TGTGCCAGCAGCGTATGGGGATCCGGGGCCAACGTCCTGACTTTC. Combining the CDR3 with reference TRBV9 and TRBJ2-6 gives the whole variable domain DSGVTQTPKHLITATGQRVTLRCSPRSGDLSVYWYQQSLDQGLQFLIQYYNGEERAKGNILERFSAQQFPDLHSELNLSSLELGDSALYFCASSVWGSGANVLTFGAGSRLTVL.

The J gene is TRBJ2-7, the V gene TRBV13; D possibly corresponds to TRBD1 (6 bases). Germline CDR1 is PRHDT and CDR2 is FYEKMQ (reference sequence). This CDR3 spans 12 amino acids. V shed 5 bases and J shed 5 bases, with 10 bases lying between them. CDR3 DNA: TGTGCCAGCAGCGCCCGGACAGACGAGCAGTACTTC. It translates to CASSARTDEQYF.

This chain uses TRBV4-3 with TRBJ2-7; D may be TRBD1 or TRBD2 (5 bases each). Germline V gives CDR1 LGHNA, CDR2 YSLEER. Trimming cost V 4 bases and J 0 bases, with 13 bases left between them. The CDR3 spans 15 residues. As DNA, the CDR3 is TGCGCCAGCAGCCGTGGGACGGCTAGCTCCTACGAGCAGTACTTC. Encoded protein: CASSRGTASSYEQYF.

The rearrangement joins TRBV6-6 to TRBJ2-1, with TRBD2 matching 8 bases. The CDR3 sequence is 14 residues long. J gave up 6 bases and V 5 bases, and 6 bases lay outside the gene matches. Germline values: CDR1 MNHNY, CDR2 SVGAGI (reference sequence). CDR3 amino acids: CASSTSGSSNEQFF. The CDR3 DNA follows: TGTGCCAGCAGTACAAGCGGGAGTAGCAATGAGCAGTTCTTC.

Here the CDR3 DNA reads TGTGCCAGCAGCTGGGGGGAGACTAGCTTTTTCACAGATACGCAGTATTTT. Translating it yields CASSWGETSFFTDTQYF. The genes are TRBV7-9 and TRBJ2-3, with 7 bases fitting TRBD2. The CDR3 is 17 amino acids. Trimming cost V 4 bases and J 2 bases; bases outside gene matches: 12. The germline V gene has CDR1 SEHNR and CDR2 FQNEAQ (reference sequence). The whole variable domain, remainder taken from reference TRBV7-9 and TRBJ2-3, is DTGVSQNPRHKITKRGQNVTFRCDPISEHNRLYWYRQTLGQGPEFLTYFQNEAQLEKSRLLSDRFSAERPKGSFSTLEIQRTEQGDSAMYLCASSWGETSFFTDTQYFGPGTRLTVL.

This clone was recorded once. The genes are TRBV27 and TRBJ1-5; D possibly corresponds to TRBD1 (5 bases). The germline V gene has CDR1 MNHEY and CDR2 SMNVEV (reference sequence). The ends were cut back, 3 bases at V and 3 bases at J, with 9 bases in the middle. This CDR3 has 14 residues. Written as DNA, the CDR3 is TGTGCCAGCAGTTTCGCGGGGGACAATCAGCCCCAGCATTTT. As protein: CASSFAGDNQPQHF.